This TCR beta chain was obtained from a study of OX40 agonist ivuxolimab in advanced cancers. A note on the overall study: Ivuxolimab was a fully human IgG2 agonistic monoclonal antibody targeting the costimulatory receptor OX40 (CD134). Intravenous ivuxolimab was administered to patients every 2 weeks at six dose levels: 0.01, 0.1, 0.3, 1.5, 3 and 10 mg/kg. Of the approximately 54 patients in dose escalation, about 20 had hepatocellular carcinoma, about 15 had melanoma, 9 had renal cell carcinoma and 9 had head and neck cancer. In the dose-escalation cohort, around four fifths of patients were male, and the mean age was about 55 years, with a range of roughly 20 to 79. Prior anti-PD-1, anti-PD-L1 or anti-CTLA-4 therapy was permitted, and 40% of dose-escalation patients had received checkpoint inhibitors. Partial responses occurred in three dose-escalation patients: two with cutaneous melanoma and one with hepatocellular carcinoma. The point of sequencing TCRbeta in the periphery was to test whether ivuxolimab changed TCR sequence diversity and drove clonal T-cell expansion. The paper reports the monotherapy dose-escalation portion (N of about 50 patients) of the phase I ivuxolimab trial. Results and caveats for the whole study, not just this receptor: At doses of 0.1 to 3.0 mg/kg, clonal expansion of both CD4+ and CD8+ T cells in blood was seen between baseline and week 6. Low levels of normalized T-cell clonal expansion were also seen in some patients who did not respond. The antigen specificity of the peripheral T cells that underwent clonal expansion was not determined. In the 0.1-3.0 mg/kg groups, partial responders had among the lowest normalized peripheral clonal expansion, particularly in CD8+ T cells. After ivuxolimab, more expanded clones were found on average in CD8+ T cells than in CD4+ T cells.

Points on this clone: Its antigen remains unidentified. No quality values exist for individual bases; no much larger clone is one base distant.

CDR1 is given as MNHNS and CDR2 as SASEGT, both from the germline V gene. Measured from the cysteine to the phenylalanine, the CDR3 is 16 residues long. Just CDR3 DNA is preserved here, 48 bases in frame from base 1. For this chain, trimming is 4 bases at the V end and 7 bases at the J end, and the number of junction bases without a gene match is 12. Genomic DNA was isolated from the sorted cells so that the TCRbeta CDR3 region could be sequenced. TCRbeta CDR3 regions were sequenced using the immunoSEQ Assay. TCRdb limited this immuneACCESS table to in-frame rearrangements with V and J called. A share of clones is missing; checked studies link under half to unresolved V genes, and the rest is unexplained. This sample has about 81,000 clones in its table, and approximately 85% of those were observed once. Together, the top ten hold 0.2% to 0.25% of the sample. Patients with autoimmune disease history or receiving systemic immunosuppression were excluded from the trial. Peripheral blood for TCR sequencing was drawn from every dose cohort at baseline, at cycle 4 day 1 and at cycle 7 day 1. The samples were drawn from a first-in-human, open-label, multicenter phase I dose-escalation trial of ivuxolimab. Adults with locally advanced or metastatic melanoma, renal cell, hepatocellular, or head and neck squamous cell carcinoma were enrolled in the trial. Before TCR sequencing, CD4+ T cells and CD8+ T cells from peripheral blood were sorted into separate populations.

The source was CD4+ or CD8+ T cells sorted from blood, collected in a trial of the OX40 agonist ivuxolimab. The chain employs TRBV6-1 and TRBJ1-5, and 8 junctional nucleotides match TRBD1. The receptor was isolated from an adult with an advanced solid tumor such as melanoma, head and neck, liver or kidney cancer. DNA sequence: TGTGCCAGCAGTGGGTCAGGGGGCGCTTTCAGCCAGCCCCAGCATTTT. The translation is CASSGSGGAFSQPQHF.